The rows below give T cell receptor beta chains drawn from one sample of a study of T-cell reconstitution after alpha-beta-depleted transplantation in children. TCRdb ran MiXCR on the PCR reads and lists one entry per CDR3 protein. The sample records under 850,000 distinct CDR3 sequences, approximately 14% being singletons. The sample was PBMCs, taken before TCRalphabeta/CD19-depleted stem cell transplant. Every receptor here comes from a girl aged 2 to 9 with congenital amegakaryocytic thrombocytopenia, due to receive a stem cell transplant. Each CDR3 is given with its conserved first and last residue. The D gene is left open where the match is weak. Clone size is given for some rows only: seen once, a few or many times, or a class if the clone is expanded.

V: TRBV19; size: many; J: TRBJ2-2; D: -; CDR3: CASSRVNTGELFF; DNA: TGTGCCAGCAGCAGGGTGAACACCGGGGAGCTGTTTTTT
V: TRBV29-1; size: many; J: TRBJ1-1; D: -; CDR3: CSAHRAQGTEVFF; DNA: TGCAGCGCCCACCGGGCTCAAGGCACTGAAGTTTTCTTT
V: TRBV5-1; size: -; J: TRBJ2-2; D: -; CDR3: CASREKVASGELFF; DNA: TGCGCCAGCAGGGAGAAGGTGGCGTCCGGGGAGCTTTTTTTT
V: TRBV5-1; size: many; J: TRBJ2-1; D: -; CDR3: CASSLGPHGGRGINEQFF; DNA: TGCGCCAGCAGCTTGGGACCCCATGGGGGGCGCGGTATCAATGAGCAGTTCTTC
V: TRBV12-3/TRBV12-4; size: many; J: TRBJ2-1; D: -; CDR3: CATQGGAPYNEQFF; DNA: TGTGCCACCCAGGGGGGGGCCCCGTACAATGAGCAGTTCTTC
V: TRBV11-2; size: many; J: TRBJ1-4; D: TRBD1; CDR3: CASSSPGQEEKLFF; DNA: TGTGCCAGCAGCTCGCCGGGACAGGAGGAAAAACTGTTTTTT
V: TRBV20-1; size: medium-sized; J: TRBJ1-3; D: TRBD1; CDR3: CSAWGQGDYSGNTIYF; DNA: TGCAGTGCTTGGGGACAGGGGGATTACTCTGGAAACACCATATATTTT
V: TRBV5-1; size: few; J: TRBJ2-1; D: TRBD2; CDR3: CASSHQLAGEGDEQFF; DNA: TGCGCCAGCAGCCACCAGCTAGCGGGAGAGGGCGATGAGCAGTTCTTC
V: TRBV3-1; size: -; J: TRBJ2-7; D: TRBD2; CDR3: CASSQELAGAYEEYF; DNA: TGTGCCAGCAGCCAAGAACTAGCGGGCGCCTACGAGGAGTACTTC
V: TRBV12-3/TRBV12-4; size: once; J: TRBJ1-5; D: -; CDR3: CASSILWTPPNQPQHF; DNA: TGTGCCAGCAGTATATTATGGACACCGCCGAATCAGCCCCAGCATTTT
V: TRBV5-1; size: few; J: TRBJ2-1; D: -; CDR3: CASSPERASYNEQFF; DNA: TGCGCCAGCAGCCCTGAGCGGGCCTCCTACAATGAGCAGTTCTTC
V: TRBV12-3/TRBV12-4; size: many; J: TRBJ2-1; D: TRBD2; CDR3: CASSSPLAGVSGRMVNEQFF; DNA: TGTGCCAGCAGTTCCCCGCTAGCGGGAGTATCGGGGAGGATGGTGAATGAGCAGTTCTTC
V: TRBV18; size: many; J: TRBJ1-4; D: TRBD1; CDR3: CASSPSTGVGREKLFF; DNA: TGTGCCAGCTCACCATCTACAGGGGTCGGCCGTGAAAAACTGTTTTTT
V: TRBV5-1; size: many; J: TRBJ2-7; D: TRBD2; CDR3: CASSLWSTTSGRAYEQYF; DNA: TGCGCCAGCAGCTTGTGGAGTACGACTAGCGGGAGGGCATACGAGCAGTACTTC
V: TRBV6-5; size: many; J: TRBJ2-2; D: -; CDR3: CASSYDRKPGELFF; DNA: TGTGCCAGCAGTTATGACAGGAAACCCGGGGAGCTGTTTTTT
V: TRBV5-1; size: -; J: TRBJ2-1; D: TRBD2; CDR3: CASRLSGSLDEQFF; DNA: TGCGCCAGCAGGTTAAGCGGGAGTCTGGATGAGCAGTTCTTC
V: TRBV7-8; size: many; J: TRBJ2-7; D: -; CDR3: CASSLGPESEQYF; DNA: TGTGCCAGCAGCTTAGGCCCAGAAAGCGAGCAGTACTTC
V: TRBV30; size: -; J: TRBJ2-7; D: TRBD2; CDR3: CAWSVGGISYEQYF; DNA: TGTGCCTGGAGTGTGGGGGGGATATCCTACGAGCAGTACTTC
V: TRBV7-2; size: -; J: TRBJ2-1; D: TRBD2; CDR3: CASSLMLADEQFF; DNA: TGTGCCAGCAGCTTAATGCTAGCGGATGAGCAGTTCTTC
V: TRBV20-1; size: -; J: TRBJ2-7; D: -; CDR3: CSARLQASYEQYF; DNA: TGCAGTGCTAGACTGCAGGCCAGCTACGAGCAGTACTTC
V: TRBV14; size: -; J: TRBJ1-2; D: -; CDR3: CASSQDGRVQGYTF; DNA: TGTGCCAGCAGCCAAGATGGACGGGTACAGGGCTACACCTTC
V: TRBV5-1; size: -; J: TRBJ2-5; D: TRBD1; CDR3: CASSLGQGATQYF; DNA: TGCGCCAGCAGCTTGGGACAGGGGGCGACCCAGTACTTC
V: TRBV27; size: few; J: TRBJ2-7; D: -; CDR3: CASSLKLPGVAYEQYF; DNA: TGTGCCAGCAGTTTAAAGCTCCCGGGAGTAGCCTACGAGCAGTACTTC
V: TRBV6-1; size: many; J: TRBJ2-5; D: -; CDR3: CASSEFGGQPRETQYF; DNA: TGTGCCAGCAGTGAATTTGGAGGACAGCCTCGGGAGACCCAGTACTTC
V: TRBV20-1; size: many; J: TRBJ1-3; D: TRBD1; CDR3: CSARDPSTGENTIYF; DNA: TGCAGTGCTAGAGACCCGTCGACAGGGGAAAACACCATATATTTT
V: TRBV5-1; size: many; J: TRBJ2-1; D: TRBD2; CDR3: CASSWGLAGVENEQFF; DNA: TGCGCCAGCAGCTGGGGACTAGCGGGAGTTGAGAATGAGCAGTTCTTC
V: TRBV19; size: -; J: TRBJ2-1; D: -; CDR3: CASSVPHSGGNEQFF; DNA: TGTGCCAGTAGTGTCCCCCATAGCGGAGGGAATGAGCAGTTCTTC
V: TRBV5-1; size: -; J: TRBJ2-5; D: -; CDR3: CASRGVETQYF; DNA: TGCGCCAGCAGGGGGGTGGAGACCCAGTACTTC
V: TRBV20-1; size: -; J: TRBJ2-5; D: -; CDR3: CSAKVTGTPKLETQYF; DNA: TGCAGTGCCAAAGTAACCGGGACTCCGAAATTGGAGACCCAGTACTTC
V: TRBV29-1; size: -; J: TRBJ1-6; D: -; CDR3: CSVGASGNSPLHF; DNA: TGCAGCGTTGGGGCTTCGGGGAATTCACCCCTCCACTTT
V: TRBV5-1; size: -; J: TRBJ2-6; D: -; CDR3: CASSLVSKRANVLTF; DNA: TGCGCCAGCAGCTTGGTCTCTAAGCGAGCCAACGTCCTGACTTTC
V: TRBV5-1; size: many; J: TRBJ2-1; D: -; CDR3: CASSLDGLARMGNEQFF; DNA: TGCGCCAGCAGCTTGGATGGTTTAGCAAGGATGGGCAATGAGCAGTTCTTC
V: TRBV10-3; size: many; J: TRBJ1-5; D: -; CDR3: CAISPGVGGQPQHF; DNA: TGTGCCATCAGTCCCGGGGTTGGCGGTCAGCCCCAGCATTTT
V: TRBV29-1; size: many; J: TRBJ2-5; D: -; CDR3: CSVDRDNKETGEYF; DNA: TGCAGCGTTGACCGGGACAATAAAGAGACCGGGGAGTACTTC
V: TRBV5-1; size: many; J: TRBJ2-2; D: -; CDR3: CASRRQPPGELFF; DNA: TGCGCCAGCCGCCGACAGCCCCCCGGGGAGCTGTTTTTT
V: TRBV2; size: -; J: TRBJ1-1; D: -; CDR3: CASSQLERAFF; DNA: TGTGCCAGCAGTCAACTTGAACGGGCTTTCTTT
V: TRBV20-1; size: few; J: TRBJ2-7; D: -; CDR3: CSARGQVPYEQYF; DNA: TGCAGTGCTAGAGGACAAGTACCCTACGAGCAGTACTTC
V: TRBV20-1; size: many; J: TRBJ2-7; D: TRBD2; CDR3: CSASGSERESYEQYF; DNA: TGCAGTGCATCGGGCTCCGAGCGGGAAAGTTACGAGCAGTACTTC
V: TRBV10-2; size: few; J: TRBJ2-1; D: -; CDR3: CASRNQGTNEQFF; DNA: TGCGCCAGCAGAAACCAGGGGACGAATGAGCAGTTCTTC
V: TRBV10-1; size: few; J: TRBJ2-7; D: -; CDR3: CASSDPSSYEQYF; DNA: TGCGCCAGCAGTGATCCCTCGTCCTACGAGCAGTACTTC
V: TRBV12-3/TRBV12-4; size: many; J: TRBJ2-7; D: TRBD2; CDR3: CASSGLAVYEQYF; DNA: TGTGCCAGCAGTGGACTAGCGGTCTACGAGCAGTACTTC
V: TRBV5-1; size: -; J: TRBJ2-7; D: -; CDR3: CASSTPPVHEQYF; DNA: TGCGCCAGCAGCACCCCTCCGGTGCACGAGCAGTACTTC
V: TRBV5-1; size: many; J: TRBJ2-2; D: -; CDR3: CASKGWTGELFF; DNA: TGCGCCAGCAAGGGATGGACCGGGGAGCTGTTTTTT
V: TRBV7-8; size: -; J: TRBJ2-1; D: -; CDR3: CASSLTGSGHNEQFF; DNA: TGTGCCAGCAGCTTAACGGGATCCGGTCACAATGAGCAGTTCTTC
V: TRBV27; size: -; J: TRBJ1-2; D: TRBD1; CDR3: CASSALGTVYGYTF; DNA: TGTGCCAGCAGCGCCCTTGGGACAGTCTATGGCTACACCTTC
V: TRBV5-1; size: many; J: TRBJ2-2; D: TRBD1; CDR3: CASSLRQGSTGELFF; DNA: TGCGCCAGCAGCCTCCGACAGGGGAGCACCGGGGAGCTGTTTTTT